One and the same sample provided the 3 T cell receptor beta chains below, sequenced in a study of radiation and T cells in renal cell carcinoma. Using immunoSEQ multiplex PCR, the repertoire was profiled, and TCRdb retains in-frame clones only, with some absent. The sample holds about 140,000 clones, roughly 83% seen once. Time point meaning: baseline pretreatment blood. The treatment: 15 Gy SBRT to primary tumor, nephrectomy 4 weeks later. The material was blood, obtained from a patient whose treatment included radiotherapy and nephrectomy. These TCRs come from a woman aged 45-59 years with renal cell carcinoma.

The genes are TRBV25-1 and TRBJ2-7; weak D call: TRBD1 (6 bases). Trimming took off 4 bases at V and 9 bases at J, with 13 bases between the two ends. Germline CDR1 MGHDK, CDR2 SYGVNS. This CDR3 is built from 12 residues. In DNA, the CDR3 is TGTGCCAGCAGTGGGGGGCCCACGCCGCAGTACTTC. Amino acids: CASSGGPTPQYF.

J is TRBJ1-2 and V is TRBV15; tentatively, D is TRBD1 (5 bases). Germline CDR1 and CDR2: LNHNV and YYDKDF (reference sequence). Trimming removed 4 bases from V and 8 bases from J, with 17 bases in between. The CDR3 extends over 14 amino acids. For the CDR3, the DNA is TGTGCCACCAGCAAACAACAGGCGCCGTACGGCTACACCTTC. Translating gives CATSKQQAPYGYTF.

The rearrangement links TRBV20-1 to TRBJ1-2; possibly TRBD1 for D (6 bases). The V end was cut by 6 bases, the J end by 8 bases, with 13 bases between. CDR3 length equals 11 residues. Per the germline V gene, CDR1 is DFQATT and CDR2 is SNEGSKA (reference sequence). CDR3 in DNA: TGCAGTGCCCGGAGGACAGTCGGCTACACCTTC. This gives the protein CSARRTVGYTF.